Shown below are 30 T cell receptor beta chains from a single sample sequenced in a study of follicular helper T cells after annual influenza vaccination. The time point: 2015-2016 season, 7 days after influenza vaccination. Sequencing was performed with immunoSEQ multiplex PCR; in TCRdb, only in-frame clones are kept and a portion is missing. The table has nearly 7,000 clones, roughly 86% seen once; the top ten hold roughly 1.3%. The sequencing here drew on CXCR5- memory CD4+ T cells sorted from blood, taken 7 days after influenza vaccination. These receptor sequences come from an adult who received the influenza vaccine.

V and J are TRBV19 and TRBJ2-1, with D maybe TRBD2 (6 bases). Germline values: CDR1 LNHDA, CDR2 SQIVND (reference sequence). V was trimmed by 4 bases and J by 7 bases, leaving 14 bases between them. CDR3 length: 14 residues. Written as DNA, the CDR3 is TGTGCCAGTAGTACCCATAGCGGAAAAAATGAGCAGTTCTTC. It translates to CASSTHSGKNEQFF.

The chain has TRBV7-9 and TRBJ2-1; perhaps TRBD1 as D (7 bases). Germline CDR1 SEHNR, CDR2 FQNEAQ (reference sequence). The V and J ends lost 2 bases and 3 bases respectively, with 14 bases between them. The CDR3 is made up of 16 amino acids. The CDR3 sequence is CASSLWRDRNYNEQFF. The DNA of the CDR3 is TGTGCCAGCAGCTTATGGAGGGACAGAAACTACAATGAGCAGTTCTTC.

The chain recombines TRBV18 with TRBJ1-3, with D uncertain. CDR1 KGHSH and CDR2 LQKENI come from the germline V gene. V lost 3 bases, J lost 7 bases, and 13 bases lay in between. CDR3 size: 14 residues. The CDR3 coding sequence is TGTGCCAGCTCACCTCCAACGGCGGGGAACACCATATATTTT. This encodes CASSPPTAGNTIYF.

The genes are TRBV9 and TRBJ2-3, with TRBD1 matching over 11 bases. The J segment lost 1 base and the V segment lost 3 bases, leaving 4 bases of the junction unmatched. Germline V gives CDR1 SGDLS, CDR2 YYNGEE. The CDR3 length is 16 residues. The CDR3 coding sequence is TGTGCCAGCAGCGAGCGGACAGGGGGCGGCACAGATACGCAGTATTTT. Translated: CASSERTGGGTDTQYF.

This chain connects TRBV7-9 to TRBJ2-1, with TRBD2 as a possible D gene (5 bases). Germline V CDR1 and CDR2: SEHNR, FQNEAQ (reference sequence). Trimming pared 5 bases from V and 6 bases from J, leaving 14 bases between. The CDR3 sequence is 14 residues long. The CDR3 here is CASSPIPDSNEQFF. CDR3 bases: TGTGCCAGCAGCCCGATCCCGGACTCCAATGAGCAGTTCTTC.

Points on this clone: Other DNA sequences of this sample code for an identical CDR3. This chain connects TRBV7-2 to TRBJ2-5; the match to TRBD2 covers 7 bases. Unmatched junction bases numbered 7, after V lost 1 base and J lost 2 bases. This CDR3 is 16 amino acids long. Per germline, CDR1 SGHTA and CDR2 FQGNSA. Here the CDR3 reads CASSLGAGGGQETQYF. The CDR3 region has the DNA TGTGCCAGCAGCTTAGGGGCGGGCGGGGGTCAAGAGACCCAGTACTTC.

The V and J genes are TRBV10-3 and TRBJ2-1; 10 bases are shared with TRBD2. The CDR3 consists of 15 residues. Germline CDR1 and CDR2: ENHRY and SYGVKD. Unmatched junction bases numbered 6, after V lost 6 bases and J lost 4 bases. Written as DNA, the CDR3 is TGTGCCATCAGCGAGCGGGAGGGTAAATACAATGAGCAGTTCTTC. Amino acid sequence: CAISEREGKYNEQFF.

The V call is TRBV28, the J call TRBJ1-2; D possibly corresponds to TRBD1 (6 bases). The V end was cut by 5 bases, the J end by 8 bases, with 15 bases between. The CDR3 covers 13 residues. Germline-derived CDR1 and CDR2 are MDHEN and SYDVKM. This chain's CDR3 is CASSPPGAEGYTF. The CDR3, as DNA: TGTGCCAGCAGTCCCCCAGGGGCTGAAGGCTACACCTTC.

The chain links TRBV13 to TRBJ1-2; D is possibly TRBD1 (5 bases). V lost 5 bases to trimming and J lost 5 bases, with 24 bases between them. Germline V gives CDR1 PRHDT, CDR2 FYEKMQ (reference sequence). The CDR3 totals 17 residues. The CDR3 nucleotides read TGTGCCAGCAGCCAGAAATGGGGCGAGCGCACCGATTATGGCTACACCTTC. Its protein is CASSQKWGERTDYGYTF.

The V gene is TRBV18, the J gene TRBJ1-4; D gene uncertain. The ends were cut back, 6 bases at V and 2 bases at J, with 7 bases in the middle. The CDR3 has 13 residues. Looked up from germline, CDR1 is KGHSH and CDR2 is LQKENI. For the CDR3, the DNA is TGTGCCAGCTCCGAATACACTAATGAAAAACTGTTTTTT. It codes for CASSEYTNEKLFF.

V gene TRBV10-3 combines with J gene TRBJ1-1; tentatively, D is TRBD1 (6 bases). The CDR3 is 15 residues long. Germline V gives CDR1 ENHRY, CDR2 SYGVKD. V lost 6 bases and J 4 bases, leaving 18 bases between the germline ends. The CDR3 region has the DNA TGTGCCATCAGGGGGGCAGGGGCAGTTGGCACTGAAGCTTTCTTT. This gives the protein CAIRGAGAVGTEAFF.

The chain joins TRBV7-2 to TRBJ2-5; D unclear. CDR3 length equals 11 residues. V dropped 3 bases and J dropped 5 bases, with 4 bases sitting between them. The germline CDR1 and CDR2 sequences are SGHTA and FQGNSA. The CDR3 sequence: CASSFMETQYF. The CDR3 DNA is TGTGCCAGCAGCTTTATGGAGACCCAGTACTTC.

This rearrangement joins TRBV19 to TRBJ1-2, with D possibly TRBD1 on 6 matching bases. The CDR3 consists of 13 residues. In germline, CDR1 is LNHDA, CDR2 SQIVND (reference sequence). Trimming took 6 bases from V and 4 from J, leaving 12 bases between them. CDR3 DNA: TGTGCCAGTAGCCAACAGGGTGTCTATGGCTACACCTTC. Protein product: CASSQQGVYGYTF.

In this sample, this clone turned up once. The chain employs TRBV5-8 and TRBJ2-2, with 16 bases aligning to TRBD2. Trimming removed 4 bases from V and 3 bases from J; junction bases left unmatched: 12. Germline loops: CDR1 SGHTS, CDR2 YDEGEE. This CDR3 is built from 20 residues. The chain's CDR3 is CASSPIPGLAGGPYTGELFF. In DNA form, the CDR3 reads TGTGCCAGCAGCCCGATCCCGGGACTAGCGGGAGGGCCCTACACCGGGGAGCTGTTTTTT.

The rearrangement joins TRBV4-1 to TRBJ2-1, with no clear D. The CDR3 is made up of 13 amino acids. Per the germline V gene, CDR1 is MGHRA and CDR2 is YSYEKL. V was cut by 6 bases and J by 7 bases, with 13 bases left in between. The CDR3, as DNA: TGCGCCAGCAGTTCTACCAGCTTAAATGAGCAGTTCTTC. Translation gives CASSSTSLNEQFF.

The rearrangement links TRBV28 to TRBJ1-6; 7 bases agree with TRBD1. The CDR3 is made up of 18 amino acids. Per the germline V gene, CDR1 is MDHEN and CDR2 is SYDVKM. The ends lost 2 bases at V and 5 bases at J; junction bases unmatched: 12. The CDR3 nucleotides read TGTGCCAGCAGTTTACTCACCCCCCGGGACAGTCATAATTCACCCCTCCACTTT. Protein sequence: CASSLLTPRDSHNSPLHF.

The CDR3 here is CASSYSLGTEAFF. CDR3 DNA sequence: TGTGCCAGCAGTTACTCTTTGGGCACTGAAGCTTTCTTT. The chain uses TRBV6-6 and TRBJ1-1; D remains unclear. Trimming cost V 0 bases and J 4 bases, with 6 bases left between them. Looked up from germline, CDR1 is MNHNY and CDR2 is SVGAGI (reference sequence). The CDR3 totals 13 residues.

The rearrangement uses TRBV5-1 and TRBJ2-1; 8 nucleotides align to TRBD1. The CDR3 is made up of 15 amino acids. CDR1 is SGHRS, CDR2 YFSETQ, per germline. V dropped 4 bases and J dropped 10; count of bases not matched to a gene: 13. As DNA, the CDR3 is TGCGCCAGCAGCGAAGATTCGACAGGGGTTGTGGAGCAGTTCTTC. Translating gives CASSEDSTGVVEQFF.

CDR3 residues: CASSQDPGRLNSNQPQHF. For the CDR3, the DNA is TGCGCCAGCAGCCAAGATCCGGGCAGACTGAATAGCAATCAGCCCCAGCATTTT. The chain uses TRBV4-1 and TRBJ1-5; D gene ambiguous. Germline V lookup: CDR1 MGHRA, CDR2 YSYEKL. V was trimmed by 0 bases and J by 0 bases, leaving 15 bases between them. There are 18 residues in the CDR3.

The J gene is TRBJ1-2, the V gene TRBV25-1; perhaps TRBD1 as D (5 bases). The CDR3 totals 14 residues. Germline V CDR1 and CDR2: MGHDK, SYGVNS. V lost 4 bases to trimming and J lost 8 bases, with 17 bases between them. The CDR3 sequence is CASSVGLGSRGYTF. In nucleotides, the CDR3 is TGTGCCAGCAGTGTGGGACTGGGATCGCGAGGCTACACCTTC.

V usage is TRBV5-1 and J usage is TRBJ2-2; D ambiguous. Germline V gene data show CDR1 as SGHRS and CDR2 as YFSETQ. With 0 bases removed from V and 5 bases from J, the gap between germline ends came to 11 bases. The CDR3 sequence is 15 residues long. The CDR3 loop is CASSLEEKGTGELFF. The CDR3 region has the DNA TGCGCCAGCAGCTTGGAAGAAAAGGGTACCGGGGAGCTGTTTTTT.

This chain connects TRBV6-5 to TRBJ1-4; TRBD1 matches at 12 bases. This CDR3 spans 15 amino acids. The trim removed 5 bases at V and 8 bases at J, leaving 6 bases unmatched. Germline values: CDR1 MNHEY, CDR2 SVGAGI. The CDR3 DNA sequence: TGTGCCAGCAGTCCGGGACAGGGGGCGAGAGAAAAACTGTTTTTT. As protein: CASSPGQGAREKLFF.

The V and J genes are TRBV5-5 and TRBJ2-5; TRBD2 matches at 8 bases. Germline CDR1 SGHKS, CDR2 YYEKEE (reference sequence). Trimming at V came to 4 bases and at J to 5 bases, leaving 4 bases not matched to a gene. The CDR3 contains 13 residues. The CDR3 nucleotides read TGTGCCAGCAGCGTGGCTAGCGGGGAGACCCAGTACTTC. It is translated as CASSVASGETQYF.

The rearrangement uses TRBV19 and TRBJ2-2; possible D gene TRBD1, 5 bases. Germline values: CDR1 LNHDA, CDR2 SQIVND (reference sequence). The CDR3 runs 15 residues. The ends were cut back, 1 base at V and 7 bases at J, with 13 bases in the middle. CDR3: CASSIAKGVFGELFF. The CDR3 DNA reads TGTGCCAGTAGTATAGCGAAAGGGGTTTTCGGGGAGCTGTTTTTT.

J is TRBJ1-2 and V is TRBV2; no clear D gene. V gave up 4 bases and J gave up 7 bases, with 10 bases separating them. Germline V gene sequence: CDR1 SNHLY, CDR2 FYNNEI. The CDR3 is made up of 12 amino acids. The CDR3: CASSGRGRGYTF. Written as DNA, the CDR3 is TGTGCCAGCAGTGGGAGAGGACGTGGCTACACCTTC. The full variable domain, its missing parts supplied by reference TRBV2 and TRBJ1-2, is EPEVTQTPSHQVTQMGQEVILRCVPISNHLYFYWYRQILGQKVEFLVSFYNNEISEKSEIFDDQFSVERPDGSNFTLKIRSTKLEDSAMYFCASSGRGRGYTFGSGTRLTVV.

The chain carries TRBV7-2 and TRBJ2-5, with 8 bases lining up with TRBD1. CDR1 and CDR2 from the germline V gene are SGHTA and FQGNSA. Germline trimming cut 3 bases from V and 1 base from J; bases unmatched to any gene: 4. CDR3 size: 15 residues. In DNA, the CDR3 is TGTGCCAGCAGCTTCTCTGGACAGGGCCAAGAGACCCAGTACTTC. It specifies CASSFSGQGQETQYF.

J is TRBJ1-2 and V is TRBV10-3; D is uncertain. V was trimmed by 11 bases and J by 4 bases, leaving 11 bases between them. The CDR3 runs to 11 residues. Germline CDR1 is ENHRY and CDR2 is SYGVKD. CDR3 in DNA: TGTGCCGGAGAGGACGGCTATGGCTACACCTTC. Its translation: CAGEDGYGYTF.

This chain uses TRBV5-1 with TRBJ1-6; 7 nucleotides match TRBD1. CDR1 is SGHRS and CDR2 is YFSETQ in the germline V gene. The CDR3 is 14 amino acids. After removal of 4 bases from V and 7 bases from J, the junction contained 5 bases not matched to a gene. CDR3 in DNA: TGCGCCAGCAGCGCTGACAGGGAGAATTCACCCCTCCACTTT. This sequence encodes CASSADRENSPLHF. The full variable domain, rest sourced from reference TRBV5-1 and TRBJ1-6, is KAGVTQTPRYLIKTRGQQVTLSCSPISGHRSVSWYQQTPGQGLQFLFEYFSETQRNKGNFPGRFSGRQFSNSRSEMNVSTLELGDSALYLCASSADRENSPLHFGNGTRLTVT.

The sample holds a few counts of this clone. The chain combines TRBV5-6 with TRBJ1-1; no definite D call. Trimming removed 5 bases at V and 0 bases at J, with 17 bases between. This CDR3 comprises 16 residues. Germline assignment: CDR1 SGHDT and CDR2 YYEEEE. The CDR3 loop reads CASSHEAVLVNTEAFF. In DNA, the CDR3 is TGTGCCAGCAGTCATGAGGCTGTGCTGGTGAACACTGAAGCTTTCTTT.

CDR3 in DNA: TGCGCCAGCAGCCCATTTGGGACAGGGAAAACCGGGGAGCTGTTTTTT. It is translated as CASSPFGTGKTGELFF. V gene TRBV5-1 combines with J gene TRBJ2-2; TRBD1 matches at 9 bases. Unmatched junction bases numbered 9, after V lost 4 bases and J lost 5 bases. This CDR3 spans 16 amino acids. The V gene's germline CDR1 is SGHRS and CDR2 YFSETQ.